This entry concerns a single T cell receptor (beta chain). PCR was performed a second time for about 7 to 12 cycles using a sample-barcoded 5' primer and a J-beta primer mix. TCRdb re-called the 5' RACE reads through MiXCR, storing one row per CDR3 protein. The data contain 780,000 or so distinct CDR3 sequences, roughly 25% of them singletons. The data were obtained in a study of blood T cells in healthy people across ages. Trimming shortened V by 7 bases and J by 6 bases, and 16 bases separated the two germline ends. The CDR3 extends over 13 amino acids. CDR1 is MDHEN, CDR2 SYDVKM, per germline. The same data also contributed to another study, on T cells of mothers and their children. In that study: The extracted RNA was employed in its entirety for cDNA synthesis, at roughly 1.6 ug per 15 ul.

Source material: blood. The chain recombines TRBV28 with TRBJ2-7; D not resolved. This TCR was recovered from a boy aged 10-17 years in good health. The CDR3 DNA follows: TGTGCCAGCAATCCCCCGGCGGAGCTCGAGCAGTACTTC. It specifies CASNPPAELEQYF.